A selection of T cell receptor beta chains follows, all from one sample in a study of identical twins. TCRdb analysed the 5' RACE reads with MiXCR anew, one entry per CDR3 protein. The sample shows 1.5 million to 2 million distinct CDR3 sequences, about 32% of them seen only once. The specimen sequenced was cord blood. These TCRs come from a newborn girl in good health. Both conserved end residues are part of each CDR3. D genes are given only for firm matches. Clone size, where shown, is once, few, many, or a class for clones that have expanded.

J | D | size | V | DNA | CDR3
TRBJ2-1 | NA | NA | TRBV20-1 | TGCAGTGCTAGAAGGGGGGGGTCGCACACTGACAATGAGCAGTTCTTC | CSARRGGSHTDNEQFF
TRBJ2-1 | NA | few | TRBV5-1 | TGCGCCAGCAGCTTTAGCTCTAGCGCAGCCTACGAGCAGTTCTTC | CASSFSSSAAYEQFF
TRBJ2-1 | TRBD1 | few | TRBV7-9 | TGTGCCAGCAGCTTCAGCTCGGTGGACAGGGGAATTTACAATGAGCAGTTCTTC | CASSFSSVDRGIYNEQFF
TRBJ2-7 | TRBD1 | few | TRBV19 | TGTGCCAGTAGTACCGGGACAGTCCTGAACGAGCAGTACTTC | CASSTGTVLNEQYF
TRBJ2-3 | TRBD2 | many | TRBV29-1 | TGCAGCGTTGAAGATGTGGGGAGACTAGCGGGAGGGCCGAGCACAGATACGCAGTATTTT | CSVEDVGRLAGGPSTDTQYF
TRBJ1-6 | NA | NA | TRBV10-3 | TGTGCCATCAGCGACAGGTGGAATTCACCCCTCCACTTT | CAISDRWNSPLHF
TRBJ2-1 | NA | NA | TRBV14 | TGTGCCAGCAGCCAAGGGACACTAGTCCGGAATGAGCAGTTCTTC | CASSQGTLVRNEQFF
TRBJ1-1 | NA | NA | TRBV28 | TGTGCCAGCAGTTTGCAGGGAATCGTCGCTTTCTTT | CASSLQGIVAFF
TRBJ2-3 | NA | many | TRBV9 | TGTGCCAGCAGTGCCGGACTGAGCACAGATACGCAGTATTTT | CASSAGLSTDTQYF
TRBJ2-1 | TRBD2 | NA | TRBV10-3 | TGTGCCGTCAGTGATCTAGCGGGGGACGATGAGCAGTTCTTC | CAVSDLAGDDEQFF
TRBJ1-4 | NA | few | TRBV9 | TGTGCCAGCACCCCGGGACGGAGTAATGAAAAACTGTTTTTT | CASTPGRSNEKLFF
TRBJ1-2 | NA | NA | TRBV20-1 | TGCAGTGCTATGGGATCTAACTATGGCTACACCTTC | CSAMGSNYGYTF
TRBJ1-5 | TRBD1 | NA | TRBV7-9 | TGTGCCAGCAGCCCAGACACAGGGGGTCAGCCCCAGCATTTT | CASSPDTGGQPQHF
TRBJ1-1 | NA | once | TRBV5-5 | TGTGCCAGCAACGACCTCACAGGGCTGAACACTGAAGCTTTCTTT | CASNDLTGLNTEAFF
TRBJ2-7 | NA | NA | TRBV4-1 | TGCGCCAGCAGCCAAGGCCAGCTAAGCTCCTACGAGCAGTACTTC | CASSQGQLSSYEQYF
TRBJ1-6 | NA | NA | TRBV21-1 | TGTGCCAGCAAGGGACAGGGCGGGTCACCCCTCCACTTT | CASKGQGGSPLHF
TRBJ2-1 | NA | NA | TRBV5-1 | TGCGCCAGCAGCCCCAGACAGCCTGGTTACAATGAGCAGTTCTTC | CASSPRQPGYNEQFF
TRBJ2-1 | TRBD2 | few | TRBV5-1 | TGCGCCAGCAGCCGTGGGGGAGGGTACAATGAGCAGTTCTTC | CASSRGGGYNEQFF
TRBJ1-2 | NA | NA | TRBV6-5 | TGTGCCAGCGGTCAGACAGTCTATGGCTACACCTTC | CASGQTVYGYTF
TRBJ2-7 | NA | few | TRBV7-8 | TGTGCCAGCAGCTTACCGTTAGACTACGAGCAGTACTTC | CASSLPLDYEQYF
TRBJ1-5 | TRBD1 | many | TRBV29-1 | TGCAGCGTTGTGGGACAGGGGGCTTTTGGCAATCAGCCCCAGCATTTT | CSVVGQGAFGNQPQHF
TRBJ2-4 | NA | many | TRBV6-5 | TGTGCCAGCAGCCCTGACTGGAGAAACATTCAGTACTTC | CASSPDWRNIQYF
TRBJ1-1 | NA | few | TRBV25-1 | TGTGCCAGCAGTGATCCCGGGGGTGGCACTGAAGCTTTCTTT | CASSDPGGGTEAFF
TRBJ2-1 | NA | many | TRBV7-9 | TGTGCCAGCAGTACTAAAGACAATGAGCAGTTCTTC | CASSTKDNEQFF
TRBJ2-5 | NA | NA | TRBV4-1 | TGCGCCAGCAGCCAAGAGGGAAGGGGGGGAACCGAGACCCAGTACTTC | CASSQEGRGGTETQYF
TRBJ2-4 | NA | few | TRBV18 | TGTGCCAGCTCACCAGGACCTACTTTGAACAAAAACATTCAGTACTTC | CASSPGPTLNKNIQYF
TRBJ2-1 | NA | few | TRBV11-2 | TGTGCCAGCGGCCCATTCTCAAACTACAATGAGCAGTTCTTC | CASGPFSNYNEQFF
TRBJ2-7 | NA | NA | TRBV12-3/TRBV12-4 | TGTGCCAGCAGTTTCGTGACGACAACGACCTACGAGCAGTACTTC | CASSFVTTTTYEQYF
TRBJ2-1 | TRBD2 | NA | TRBV5-1 | TGCGCCAGCAGCTGGGGGAGGGCCTCCGAGCAGTTCTTC | CASSWGRASEQFF
TRBJ1-2 | NA | NA | TRBV25-1 | TGTGCCAGCAGTGGGGGGCTTTTTGGCTTCACCTTC | CASSGGLFGFTF
TRBJ2-1 | TRBD2 | NA | TRBV28 | TGTGCCAGCAGTTCGCAAACTAGCGTGAATGAGCAGTTCTTC | CASSSQTSVNEQFF
TRBJ1-1 | TRBD1 | NA | TRBV7-2 | TGTGCCAGCAGCTTAACCGGGACAGTGAGCCAAGCTTTCTTT | CASSLTGTVSQAFF
TRBJ1-1 | NA | once | TRBV5-1 | TGCGCCAGCAGCCCACGGGGTAGGACAGTGAACACTGAAGCTTTCTTT | CASSPRGRTVNTEAFF
TRBJ2-1 | TRBD2 | NA | TRBV12-3/TRBV12-4 | TGTGCCAGCAGTTTAGGTCGGGGGACTAGCGGGAGGGCCTACAATGAGCAGTTCTTC | CASSLGRGTSGRAYNEQFF